This T cell receptor (beta chain) was observed in a study of cytomegalovirus exposure and HLA in healthy donors. Study outcomes and limitations: The sole available immune exposure information was CMV serostatus. An ancestry cluster, one associated with Asian ancestry, reportedly showed fewer N-insertions than the approximately 670-donor mean in a later analysis.

This clone was counted between two and nine times. The antigen is undetermined. The PCR made use of 60 Vbeta and 13 Jbeta primers. Using immunoSEQ multiplex PCR, the repertoire was profiled, and TCRdb retains in-frame clones only, with some absent. Of about 180,000 clones in the sample, more than 60% were seen once. Germline loops: CDR1 SGHVS, CDR2 FQNEAQ. V shed 1 base, J shed 4 bases, and the junction held 3 bases outside the gene matches. The CDR3 is made up of 14 amino acids. Sequenced: PBMCs. The chain combines TRBV7-8 with TRBJ1-2; 7 bases fit TRBD1. The source of this sequence is a man younger than 35 in good health and CMV-seronegative. The CDR3 region has the DNA TGTGCCAGCAGCTTAGGAGGGGGCGCCTATGGCTACACCTTC. Translated: CASSLGGGAYGYTF.